This T cell receptor (beta chain) stems from a study of blood T cell repertoires in COVID-19. Using immunoSEQ multiplex PCR, the repertoire was profiled, and TCRdb retains in-frame clones only, with some absent. The sample has roughly 250,000 clones, about nine tenths seen once; the top ten hold approximately 7.5%. V shed 5 bases, J shed 9 bases, and the junction held 6 bases outside the gene matches. The CDR3 covers 13 residues. Looked up from germline, CDR1 is SGHTA and CDR2 is FQGNSA. J is TRBJ2-1 and V is TRBV7-2, with 8 bases aligning to TRBD1. The receptor's source is a man between 60 and 75 years old who had recovered from COVID-19. The sequenced material came from peripheral blood. CDR3 sequence (DNA): TGTGCCAGCAGCATCCGGGACAGGAGTGAGCAGTTCTTC. Its translation is CASSIRDRSEQFF.